Below, one TCR beta chain is given with its context. Its target is not known. Repertoires were generated with immunoSEQ multiplex PCR, while TCRdb's copy carries only in-frame clones and drops some. Of 140,000 to 150,000 clones listed, 90% to 95% are singletons. These data originate in a study of T cell responses to AZD1222 COVID-19 vaccine. Whole-study results and caveats: Samples come after the peak T cell response, not at day 14. Clonal diversity was possibly underestimated; the donors were predominantly white British and more often female.

The CDR3 loop spans 13 amino acids. The V end lost 6 bases, the J end lost 5 bases, and 13 bases lay between the germline ends. The germline CDR1 and CDR2 sequences are MNHEY and SVGAGI. The receptor's source is an adult in good health. The gene calls are TRBV6-5 and TRBJ2-5; D unclear. The sequencing used peripheral blood, collected on day 0 of AZD1222 vaccination. The CDR3 nucleotides read TGTGCCAGCAGGACGGCAGGCCGCGAGACCCAGTACTTC. Encoded protein: CASRTAGRETQYF.